The 5 T cell receptor beta chains below were found in one sample sequenced in a study of cytomegalovirus exposure and HLA in healthy donors. The primer mix had 60 Vbeta and 13 Jbeta primers. Profiled with immunoSEQ multiplex PCR; TCRdb holds only in-frame clones, not every one. The data show about 130,000 clones, 65% to 85% seen once. Sequenced material: PBMCs. The receptors originated from a boy aged 5-17 years in good health and CMV-seronegative.

V gene TRBV7-2 combines with J gene TRBJ2-3; 9 bases are shared with TRBD1. The CDR3 contains 15 residues. The V and J ends lost 5 bases and 3 bases, in that order; junction bases with no gene match: 6. Per germline, CDR1 SGHTA and CDR2 FQGNSA. The CDR3 DNA reads TGTGCCAGCAGCCCAACAGGGGGCGCGACAGATACGCAGTATTTT. Protein: CASSPTGGATDTQYF.

The chain combines TRBV5-8 with TRBJ2-2; TRBD1 is a possible D gene (7 bases). CDR1 and CDR2 from the germline V gene are SGHTS and YDEGEE. The V end was cut by 4 bases, the J end by 0 bases, with 16 bases between. The CDR3 spans 17 residues. CDR3 sequence (DNA): TGTGCCAGCAGCCCCTGGAGGGGGCCAGCGAACACCGGGGAGCTGTTTTTT. This codes for CASSPWRGPANTGELFF.

V usage is TRBV29-1 and J usage is TRBJ2-1; 10 bases align to TRBD2. Germline CDR1 and CDR2: SQVTM and ANQGSEA. Trimming removed 0 bases from V and 4 bases from J; junction bases left unmatched: 12. The CDR3 covers 18 residues. The DNA of the CDR3 is TGCAGCGTTGAAGAGTCCCTAGCGGGAGTTAAGGCTTACAATGAGCAGTTCTTC. Encoded protein: CSVEESLAGVKAYNEQFF.

The genes are TRBV5-1 and TRBJ2-5, with TRBD1 matching over 7 bases. The better agreement between TRBJ2-7 and the DNA end casts doubt on the J call. The CDR3 has 15 amino acids. Germline V gives CDR1 SGHRS, CDR2 YFSETQ. The CDR3 DNA reads TGCGCCAGCAGCTTGGACTCGAACAGGGGCTACGAGCAGTACTTC. Translation gives CASSLDSNRGYEQYF.

V gene TRBV13 combines with J gene TRBJ2-5; 11 bases are shared with TRBD2. The CDR3 runs to 16 residues. The trim removed 3 bases at V and 3 bases at J, leaving 6 bases unmatched. Per the germline V gene, CDR1 is PRHDT and CDR2 is FYEKMQ (reference sequence). The CDR3: CASSFGTSGRKETQYF. In DNA form, the CDR3 reads TGTGCCAGCAGCTTCGGGACTAGCGGTAGGAAAGAGACCCAGTACTTC.